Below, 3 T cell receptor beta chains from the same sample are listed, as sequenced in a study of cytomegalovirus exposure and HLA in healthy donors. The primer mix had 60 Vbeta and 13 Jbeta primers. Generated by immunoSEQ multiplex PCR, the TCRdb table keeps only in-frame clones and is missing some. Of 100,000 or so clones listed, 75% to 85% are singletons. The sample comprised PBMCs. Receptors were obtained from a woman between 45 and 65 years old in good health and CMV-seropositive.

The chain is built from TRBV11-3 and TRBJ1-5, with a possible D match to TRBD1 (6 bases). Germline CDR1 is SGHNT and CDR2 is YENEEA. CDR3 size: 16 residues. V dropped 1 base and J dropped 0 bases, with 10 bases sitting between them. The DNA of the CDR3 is TGTGCCAGCAGCTTAGCGGACAGAGATAGCAATCAGCCCCAGCATTTT. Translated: CASSLADRDSNQPQHF.

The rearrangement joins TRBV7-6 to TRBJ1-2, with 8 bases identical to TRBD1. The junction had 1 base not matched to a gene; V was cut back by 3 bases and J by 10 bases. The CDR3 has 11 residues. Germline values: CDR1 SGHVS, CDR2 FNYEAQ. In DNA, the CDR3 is TGTGCCAGCAGCTTGGGACAGGACTACACCTTC. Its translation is CASSLGQDYTF.

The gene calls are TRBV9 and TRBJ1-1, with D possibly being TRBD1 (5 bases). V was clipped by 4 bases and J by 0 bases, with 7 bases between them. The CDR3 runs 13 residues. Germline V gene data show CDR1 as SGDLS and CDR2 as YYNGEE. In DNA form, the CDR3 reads TGTGCCAGCAGCCAAGGGGTGAACACTGAAGCTTTCTTT. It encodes CASSQGVNTEAFF.